This T cell receptor beta chain was sequenced in a study of CD8+ T cells in alopecia areata (dated by TCRdb to the late 2010s). Concerning the study at large: The treated patients took part in an open-label pilot trial in which moderate-to-severe alopecia areata was treated with oral tofacitinib at 5 to 10 mg twice daily. Tofacitinib was administered for 6 to 18 months, and 6 months of follow-up off drug were then conducted to assess delayed response and recurrence. To study T cell clonal expansion in alopecia areata, the researchers applied high-throughput TCRbeta sequencing to both the C3H/HeJ mouse model and human patients. On the human side, TCRbeta sequencing was run on scalp tissue and on sorted CD4+ and CD8+ peripheral blood T cells from healthy controls and from alopecia areata patients with either patchy or totalis/universalis disease. Biopsies were taken from tofacitinib-treated patients at baseline and again at 4 and 24 weeks into treatment, and several of those patients also had a later scalp biopsy. Scalp clonality was compared across normal scalp (n=4), patchy alopecia areata scalp (n=8), and alopecia totalis/universalis scalp (n=8). RNA was obtained with the PAXgene miRNA kit for fixed scalp, the miRNeasy kit for PBMCs, and the RNeasy kit for mouse skin. immunoSEQ multiplex PCR using 35 Vbeta forward primers and 13 Jbeta reverse primers was used to amplify TCRbeta CDR3 regions.

The time point label of this sample denotes: baseline before oral tofacitinib. Lesional scalp punch biopsies and peripheral blood were obtained from alopecia areata patients. PBMCs were isolated by density centrifugation and stained for CD3, CD4 and CD8, after which CD4+ and CD8+ T cells were sorted on a FACSAria. Points on this clone: Its recognized antigen is unknown. No quality values exist for individual bases; no much larger clone is one base distant.

At the junction V is shortened by 7 bases and J by 4 bases, with 17 bases in between. CDR1 and CDR2 were assigned from the germline V gene (reference sequence) as MNHNY and SVGAGI. The cysteine opens and the phenylalanine closes a CDR3 of 15 amino acids. The read is trimmed to its CDR3 DNA, 45 bases read in frame from base 1. The method behind the library was the immunoSEQ multiplex PCR assay. For TCR sequencing, RNA was extracted from every sample and reverse transcribed into cDNA to serve as template. First-strand cDNA was synthesized using SuperScript III with a 2:1 mix of oligo-dT and random hexamers. A synthetic immune receptor repertoire was used to gauge amplification bias, and whatever bias remained was removed computationally. The study's processing was this. Raw reads were preprocessed for error removal, and CDR3 was defined according to IMGT conventions as running from the conserved cysteine to phenylalanine. Clonality was computed by normalizing Shannon entropy by log2 of the number of productive unique TCRs and subtracting the result from 1. Whether scalp clones were CD4 or CD8 was inferred by matching scalp TCRbeta sequences against CD4 and CD8 repertoires sorted from blood. Entries here come from immuneACCESS through TCRdb and include only in-frame sequences with V and J called. Some clones fail to appear in such tables; in the studies checked, an unresolved V gene covers under half of the shortfall, and the cause of the remainder is unknown. For V, J and clone size, that table is used; D and trimming come from the DNA. For this sample the table gives hundreds of thousands of clones, of which 50% to 60% were detected only once. Approximately 0.5% of the sample is held by the ten biggest clonotypes.

The study at large found these results: Higher clonality and more expanded CD8+ clones were observed in lesional scalp than in normal scalp, particularly in alopecia totalis/universalis, a finding suggestive of antigenic drive. Shared TCR sequences between patients were less evident than in mice, which may be partly attributable to HLA diversity in the patient population. Unlike mouse skin, where gammadelta T cells dominate, normal human skin contains resident alphabeta T cells that get sequenced too, which complicates analysis of the scalp TCR repertoire.

The sequenced sample was CD4+ T cells sorted from blood, obtained at week 0. Recombination joined TRBV6-6 with TRBJ1-5, with TRBD1 tentatively as D gene (6 bases match). The clonotype was recovered from a human donor with alopecia areata. The DNA reads TGTGCCAGCACGGGGAGCAGGGGCTCTAATCAGCCCCAGCATTTT. Its amino acids are CASTGSRGSNQPQHF.